This T cell receptor (beta chain) was captured in a study of vaccination and CD4 T cells after COVID-19. About this clonotype: Its antigen is not known.

Cultured CD4+ T-cell DNA underwent Oncomine TCR Beta short-read sequencing. TCRdb re-analysed the PCR reads in MiXCR, keeping a single row per CDR3 protein. The table has about 16,000 distinct CDR3 sequences, 52% seen once; the top ten hold more than 7%. The CDR3 contains 14 residues. The germline V and J ends were trimmed by 1 base and 3 bases, with 11 bases remaining between them. Germline lookup yields CDR1 SQVTM and CDR2 ANQGSEA. Sample treatment: roughly 11-day PBMC culture with coronavirus spike peptide pools or control peptides (ViraFEST assay). This chain joins TRBV29-1 and TRBJ2-3; TRBD2 is a possible D gene (6 bases). Input material: CD4+ T cells from blood, cultured in vitro. This TCR was recovered from a human donor who had recovered from COVID-19. The CDR3 is CSVEGRLATDTQYF. CDR3 DNA: TGCAGCGTTGAAGGAAGGCTAGCGACAGATACGCAGTATTTT.